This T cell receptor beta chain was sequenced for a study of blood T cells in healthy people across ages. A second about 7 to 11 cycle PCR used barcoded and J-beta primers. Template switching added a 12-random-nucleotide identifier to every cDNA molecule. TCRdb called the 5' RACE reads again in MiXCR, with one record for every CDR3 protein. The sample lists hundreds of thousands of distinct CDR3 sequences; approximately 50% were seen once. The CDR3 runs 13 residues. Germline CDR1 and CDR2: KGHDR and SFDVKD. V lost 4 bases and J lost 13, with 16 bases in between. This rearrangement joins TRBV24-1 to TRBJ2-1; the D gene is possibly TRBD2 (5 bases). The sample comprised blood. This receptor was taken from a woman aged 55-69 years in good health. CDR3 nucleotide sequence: TGTGCCACCAGTGACGGGTTTTGGGAGACCCAGTTCTTC. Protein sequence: CATSDGFWETQFF.